Each of the 19 T cell receptor beta chains below was sequenced from the same sample in a study of CD8 T cells in Susac syndrome. A quantity of about 0.5 to 1 ug RNA underwent reverse transcription using random hexamers. Using its own MiXCR run on the immunoSEQ multiplex PCR reads, TCRdb lists one record per CDR3 protein. The sample includes some 150,000 distinct CDR3 sequences, just under 97% seen only once; the top ten take 0.14% to 0.15%. The source material was CD8+ T cells from PBMCs. These receptors were taken from a human donor with multiple sclerosis.

This clonotype appeared a single time. This chain links TRBV12-5 with TRBJ1-5; TRBD1 is a possible D gene (5 bases). V lost 0 bases and J lost 2, with 11 bases in between. CDR1 and CDR2 from the germline V gene are LGHNT and FRNRAP. The CDR3 contains 16 residues. The CDR3 is CASGLVSGQGNQPQHF. The CDR3 coding sequence is TGTGCTAGTGGTTTGGTCTCGGGGCAGGGCAATCAGCCCCAGCATTTT.

This rearrangement joins TRBV5-6 to TRBJ1-6; D ambiguous. V was pared by 0 bases and J by 9 bases, with 13 bases between. Germline lookup yields CDR1 SGHDT and CDR2 YYEEEE. The CDR3 covers 15 residues. The CDR3 loop is CASSLVGVGTSPLHF. DNA for the CDR3: TGTGCCAGCAGCTTGGTTGGAGTTGGAACTTCACCCCTCCACTTT.

The V gene is TRBV9, the J gene TRBJ2-5; D might be TRBD1 or TRBD2, each matching 6 bases. Germline values: CDR1 SGDLS, CDR2 YYNGEE. Deletions cut 4 bases from V and 5 bases from J, with 18 bases between. The CDR3 totals 15 residues. The CDR3 nucleotides read TGTGCCAGCAGCCCCACGGGGGCAGCGGTGGAGACCCAGTACTTC. It specifies CASSPTGAAVETQYF.

The gene calls are TRBV29-1 and TRBJ2-2; 7 nucleotides match TRBD1. Germline V CDR1 and CDR2: SQVTM, ANQGSEA. The CDR3 extends over 12 amino acids. The ends lost 7 bases at V and 4 bases at J; junction bases unmatched: 3. As DNA, the CDR3 is TGCAGCGCTAACAGGGGCACCGGGGAGCTGTTTTTT. This translates into CSANRGTGELFF.

The chain has TRBV3-1 and TRBJ2-4; unclear D gene. Looked up from germline, CDR1 is LGHDT and CDR2 is YNNKEL (reference sequence). There are 13 residues in the CDR3. V lost 0 bases and J lost 5, with 5 bases in between. The chain's CDR3 is CASSQELQNIQYF. The CDR3 coding sequence is TGTGCCAGCAGCCAAGAACTCCAAAACATTCAGTACTTC.

This chain connects TRBV20-1 to TRBJ2-7; tentative D call: TRBD2 (6 bases). Trimming took off 5 bases at V and 1 base at J, with 12 bases between the two ends. This CDR3 has 13 residues. CDR1 is DFQATT and CDR2 is SNEGSKA in the germline V gene (reference sequence). CDR3 bases: TGCAGTGCTGCAGTGGGGGGTTCCTACGAGCAGTACTTC. It specifies CSAAVGGSYEQYF.

The chain employs TRBV4-1 and TRBJ2-1, with D hard to call. Per the germline V gene, CDR1 is MGHRA and CDR2 is YSYEKL. The CDR3 loop spans 15 amino acids. Trimming shortened V by 4 bases and J by 0 bases, and 10 bases separated the two germline ends. The chain's CDR3 is CASSPSLSSYNEQFF. As DNA, the CDR3 is TGCGCCAGCAGCCCTAGTTTGAGCTCCTACAATGAGCAGTTCTTC.

The gene calls are TRBV7-9 and TRBJ2-5; 11 bases match TRBD2. Germline V lookup: CDR1 SEHNR, CDR2 FQNEAQ (reference sequence). Losses at the gene ends were 9 bases for V and 5 bases for J; bases not matched to a gene: 11. This CDR3 contains 15 residues. The CDR3 spells CASLVSGGARETQYF. The CDR3 DNA reads as TGTGCCAGTTTGGTTAGCGGGGGGGCCCGGGAGACCCAGTACTTC.

The chain couples TRBV29-1 to TRBJ1-2, with a weak D call TRBD1 (5 bases). The CDR3 is 13 amino acids. The germline gives CDR1 SQVTM, CDR2 ANQGSEA. Trimming shortened V by 4 bases and J by 4 bases, and 13 bases separated the two germline ends. The CDR3 DNA reads TGCAGCGTTGCGGGCAGGGCAAGCTATGGCTACACCTTC. This codes for CSVAGRASYGYTF.

The chain couples TRBV6-5 to TRBJ2-6; D remains unclear. The CDR3 loop spans 15 amino acids. Between the trimmed V and J ends, which lost 8 bases and 0 bases, there was a span of 11 bases. Looked up from germline, CDR1 is MNHEY and CDR2 is SVGAGI. The CDR3 protein is CASGQRSSGANVLTF. The CDR3 nucleotides are TGTGCCAGCGGCCAAAGGAGCTCTGGGGCCAACGTCCTGACTTTC.

This CDR3 is CASSVNLGQSNTEAFF. In nucleotides, the CDR3 is TGTGCCAGCAGCGTGAACCTGGGACAGTCGAACACTGAAGCTTTCTTT. The chain combines TRBV9 with TRBJ1-1; 7 nucleotides match TRBD1. Germline CDR1 SGDLS, CDR2 YYNGEE. V lost 2 bases to trimming and J lost 1 base; unmatched junction nucleotides: 8. The CDR3 has 16 amino acids.

The chain is built from TRBV19 and TRBJ2-1, with D perhaps assigned TRBD1 or TRBD2 (5 bases each). CDR1 is LNHDA and CDR2 is SQIVND in the germline V gene (reference sequence). There are 16 residues in the CDR3. V dropped 0 bases and J dropped 0 bases, with 9 bases sitting between them. In nucleotides, the CDR3 is TGTGCCAGTAGTATAGACTCAGGGAGCTCCTACAATGAGCAGTTCTTC. This sequence encodes CASSIDSGSSYNEQFF.

This chain joins TRBV2 and TRBJ2-7; D possibly corresponds to TRBD1 (6 bases). This CDR3 comprises 14 residues. CDR1 SNHLY and CDR2 FYNNEI come from the germline V gene. With 10 bases removed from V and 2 bases from J, the gap between germline ends came to 18 bases. In DNA form, the CDR3 reads TGTGCCAATGCGAACTGGGACACTACCTACGAGCAGTACTTC. Protein product: CANANWDTTYEQYF.

The rearrangement uses TRBV12-3 or TRBV12-4 and TRBJ2-1; D might be TRBD2 (6 bases). V gave up 2 bases and J gave up 6 bases, with 17 bases separating them. This CDR3 has 16 residues. CDR3 in amino acids: CASSLPEEGRTNEQFF. CDR3 bases: TGTGCCAGCAGTTTACCCGAGGAGGGCAGGACCAATGAGCAGTTCTTC.

The chain is built from TRBV27 and TRBJ2-7; D possibly corresponds to TRBD2 (6 bases). The V end lost 5 bases, the J end lost 7 bases, and 12 bases lay between the germline ends. This CDR3 contains 12 residues. CDR1 and CDR2 (germline): MNHEY, SMNVEV (reference sequence). CDR3 loop: CASSLDRGEQYF. CDR3 DNA sequence: TGTGCCAGCAGTCTCGATCGGGGGGAGCAGTACTTC.

The genes are TRBV3-1 and TRBJ1-1; a weak D match, TRBD1 (6 bases). CDR3 size: 15 residues. V gave up 0 bases and J gave up 0 bases, with 8 bases separating them. Germline V gene lookup returns CDR1 LGHDT and CDR2 YNNKEL (reference sequence). The CDR3 spells CASSQERGMNTEAFF. The CDR3 coding sequence is TGTGCCAGCAGCCAAGAAAGGGGGATGAACACTGAAGCTTTCTTT.

The chain joins TRBV4-1 to TRBJ2-5; D perhaps matches TRBD2 (5 bases). Germline values: CDR1 MGHRA, CDR2 YSYEKL. The length of the CDR3 is 16 residues. The V gene lost 0 bases and the J gene lost 4 bases, with 15 bases spanning the gap. CDR3 loop: CASSQDGLVGGETQYF. CDR3 DNA: TGCGCCAGCAGCCAAGATGGTTTGGTAGGAGGAGAGACCCAGTACTTC.

This chain links TRBV18 with TRBJ2-7; 8 bases map to TRBD1. Germline loops: CDR1 KGHSH, CDR2 LQKENI. The CDR3 spans 12 residues. V gave up 4 bases and J gave up 5 bases; unmatched junction bases: 1. The CDR3 DNA reads as TGTGCCAGCTCACTGGACAGGGACGAGCAGTACGTC. Its protein product is CASSLDRDEQYV.

The V call is TRBV4-2, the J call TRBJ2-5, with 8 bases identical to TRBD2. Germline CDR1 reads LGHNA; CDR2 reads YNFKEQ. The CDR3 contains 15 residues. The ends lost 4 bases at V and 0 bases at J; junction bases unmatched: 4. The CDR3 DNA reads TGTGCCAGCAGCCCCCCGGGGGGGGACCAAGAGACCCAGTACTTC. It encodes CASSPPGGDQETQYF.